This TCR beta chain was sequenced in a study of CD8 T cells in ankylosing spondylitis. TCRdb reprocessed the 5' RACE reads with MiXCR, giving one entry per CDR3 protein. Among 190,000 or so distinct CDR3 sequences listed, 10% to 15% were seen once. This clonotype has only a few counts. The V end lost 0 bases, the J end lost 1 base, and 9 bases lay between the germline ends. This CDR3 region has 15 residues. The V gene's germline CDR1 is MNHEY and CDR2 SVGEGT. The rearrangement uses TRBV6-2 or TRBV6-3 and TRBJ2-5; D not certain. This receptor was taken from a male donor with ankylosing spondylitis or in good health (not recorded which). The sequencing sample was made of blood, either unsorted or a sorted T cell fraction (not recorded which). This CDR3 is CASSYSSPGQETQYF. The CDR3 nucleotides read TGTGCCAGCAGTTACTCGTCCCCAGGCCAAGAGACCCAGTACTTC.